These 4 T cell receptor beta chains came from one sample sequenced in a study of tumor and adjacent non-tumor tissue in lung cancer. The library came from three nested PCR rounds adapted from ARM-PCR protocols. TCRdb redid the calling of the multiplex PCR reads with MiXCR, one entry per CDR3 protein. The sample carries 80,000 to 100,000 distinct CDR3 sequences, 80% recorded once. No cell sorting was done before RNA was extracted from the tissue. This non-tumor lung sample came from over 3 cm beyond the tumor edge. The sequenced sample consisted of distant non-tumor lung tissue. The receptors stem from a man aged 60 to 69 with small cell lung cancer.

Note on this clonotype: No conserved phenylalanine or tryptophan is present at the end of the CDR3, so a read error is the likely explanation. The chain recombines TRBV6-5 with TRBJ2-1; 9 nucleotides match TRBD2. Germline V gives CDR1 MNHEY, CDR2 SVGAGI. With V trimmed by 0 bases and J by 5 bases, 8 bases remained unmatched. The CDR3 spans 17 residues. This CDR3 is CASSYSVWGLADNEQFS. CDR3 coding DNA: TGTGCCAGCAGTTACTCGGTCTGGGGACTAGCTGACAATGAGCAGTTCTCC.

Note on this clonotype: The final CDR3 position lacks the conserved phenylalanine or tryptophan, pointing to a likely read error. This chain joins TRBV29-1 and TRBJ2-3; a possible D gene is TRBD2 (6 bases). Germline CDR1 and CDR2: SQVTM and ANQGSEA. This CDR3 is built from 13 residues. Trimming took off 1 base at V and 5 bases at J, with 10 bases between the two ends. The CDR3 DNA reads as TGCAGCGTTGAAGGTAGCGGCATAGATACGCAGTATTCT. As protein: CSVEGSGIDTQYS.

The sample holds a few counts of this clonotype. A much larger clone is a single base away; this may be a read error. V and J are TRBV12-3 or TRBV12-4 and TRBJ2-5, with D tentatively TRBD1 or TRBD2 (5 bases each). V gave up 7 bases and J gave up 2 bases, with 14 bases separating them. The CDR3 is made up of 14 amino acids. The CDR3 reads CASTSGGGQETQYF. As DNA, the CDR3 is TGTGCCAGCACCAGTGGTGGGGGACAAGAGACCCAGTACTTC.

The chain links TRBV10-2 to TRBJ1-1; D ambiguous. V dropped 6 bases and J dropped 4 bases, with 12 bases sitting between them. This CDR3 comprises 13 residues. Germline CDR1 reads WSHSY; CDR2 reads SAAADI. Written as DNA, the CDR3 is TGCGCCAGCAGCCCCTGCATGAGCACTGAAGCTTTCTTT. Protein sequence: CASSPCMSTEAFF.